The entry below describes one T cell receptor beta chain. Regions amplified from RNA transcripts were the TCR beta CDR3 regions. First-round RT-PCR with HTBI primers amplified the TCR CDR3 region. TCRdb processed the multiplex PCR reads anew with MiXCR; each CDR3 protein has one entry. The table records 700,000 or so distinct CDR3 sequences, about a sixth of them present only once. The source of the sample is a study of T cells in Graves' hyperthyroidism and ophthalmopathy. The sample taken for sequencing was blood. This sequence originates from a young man with Graves' hyperthyroidism.

CDR3 nucleotides: TGCAGTGCCGGCGGAATCACCTACGAGCAGTACTTC. Encoded protein: CSAGGITYEQYF. J is TRBJ2-7 and V is TRBV20-1; D not resolved. The CDR3 runs to 12 residues. Germline V lookup: CDR1 DFQATT, CDR2 SNEGSKA (reference sequence). The germline V and J ends were trimmed by 6 bases and 2 bases, with 11 bases remaining between them.